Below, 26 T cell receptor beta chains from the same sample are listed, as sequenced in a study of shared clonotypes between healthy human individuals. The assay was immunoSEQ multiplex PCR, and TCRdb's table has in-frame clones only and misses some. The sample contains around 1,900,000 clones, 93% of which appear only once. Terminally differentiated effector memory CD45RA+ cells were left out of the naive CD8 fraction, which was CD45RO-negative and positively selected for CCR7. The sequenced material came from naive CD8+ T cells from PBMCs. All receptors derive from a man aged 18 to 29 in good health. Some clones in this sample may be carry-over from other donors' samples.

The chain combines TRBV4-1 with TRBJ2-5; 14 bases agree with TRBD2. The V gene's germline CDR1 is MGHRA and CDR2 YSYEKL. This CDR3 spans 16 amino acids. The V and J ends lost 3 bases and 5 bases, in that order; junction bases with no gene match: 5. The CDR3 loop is CASSQTSGRAGETQYF. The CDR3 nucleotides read TGCGCCAGCAGCCAGACTAGCGGGAGGGCCGGGGAGACCCAGTACTTC.

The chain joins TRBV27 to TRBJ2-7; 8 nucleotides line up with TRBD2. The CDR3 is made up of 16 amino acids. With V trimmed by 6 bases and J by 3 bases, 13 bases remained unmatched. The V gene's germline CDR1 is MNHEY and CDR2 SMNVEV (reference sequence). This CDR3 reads CASSSARGSGNYEQYF. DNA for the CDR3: TGTGCCAGCAGCTCCGCTCGCGGTAGCGGGAACTACGAGCAGTACTTC.

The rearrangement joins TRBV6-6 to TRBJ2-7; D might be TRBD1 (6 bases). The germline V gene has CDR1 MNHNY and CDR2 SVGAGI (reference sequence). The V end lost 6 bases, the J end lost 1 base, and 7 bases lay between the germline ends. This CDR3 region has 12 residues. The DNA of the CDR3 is TGTGCCAGCAGCGGACAGTCCTACGAGCAGTACTTC. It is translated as CASSGQSYEQYF.

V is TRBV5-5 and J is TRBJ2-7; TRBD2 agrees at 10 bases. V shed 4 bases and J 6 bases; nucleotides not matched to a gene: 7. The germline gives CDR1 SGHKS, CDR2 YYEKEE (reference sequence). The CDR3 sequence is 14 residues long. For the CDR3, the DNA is TGTGCCAGCAGCATAAGCGGGAGGGTTGCCGAGCAGTACTTC. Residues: CASSISGRVAEQYF.

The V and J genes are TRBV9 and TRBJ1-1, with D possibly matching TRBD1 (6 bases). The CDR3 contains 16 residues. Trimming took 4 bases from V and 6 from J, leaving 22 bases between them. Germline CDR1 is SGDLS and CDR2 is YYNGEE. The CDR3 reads CASSSERGGRVAEAFF. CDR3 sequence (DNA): TGTGCCAGCAGCTCCGAGAGGGGGGGCAGGGTCGCTGAAGCTTTCTTT.

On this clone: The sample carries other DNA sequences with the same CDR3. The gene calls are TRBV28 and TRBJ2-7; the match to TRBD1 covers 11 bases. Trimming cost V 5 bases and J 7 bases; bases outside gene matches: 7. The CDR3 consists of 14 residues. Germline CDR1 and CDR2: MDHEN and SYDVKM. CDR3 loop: CASSPGQGAEEQYF. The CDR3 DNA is TGTGCCAGCAGTCCCGGACAGGGGGCGGAGGAGCAGTACTTC.

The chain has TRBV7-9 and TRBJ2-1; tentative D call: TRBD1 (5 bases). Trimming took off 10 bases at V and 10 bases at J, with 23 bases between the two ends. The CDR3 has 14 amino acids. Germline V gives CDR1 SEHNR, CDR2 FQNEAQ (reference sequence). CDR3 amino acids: CATPLTGLSWEQFF. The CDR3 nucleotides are TGTGCCACCCCTCTAACAGGCCTGAGCTGGGAGCAGTTCTTC. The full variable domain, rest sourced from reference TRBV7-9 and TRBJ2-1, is DTGVSQNPRHKITKRGQNVTFRCDPISEHNRLYWYRQTLGQGPEFLTYFQNEAQLEKSRLLSDRFSAERPKGSFSTLEIQRTEQGDSAMYLCATPLTGLSWEQFFGPGTRLTVL.

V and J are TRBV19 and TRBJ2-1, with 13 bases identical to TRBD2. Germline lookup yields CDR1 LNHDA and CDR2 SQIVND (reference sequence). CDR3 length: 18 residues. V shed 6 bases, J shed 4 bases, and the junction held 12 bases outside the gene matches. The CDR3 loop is CASRSPQLAGGVYNEQFF. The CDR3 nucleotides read TGTGCCAGTAGATCCCCTCAACTAGCGGGAGGGGTTTACAATGAGCAGTTCTTC. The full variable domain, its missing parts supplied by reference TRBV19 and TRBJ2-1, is DGGITQSPKYLFRKEGQNVTLSCEQNLNHDAMYWYRQDPGQGLRLIYYSQIVNDFQKGDIAEGYSVSREKKESFPLTVTSAQKNPTAFYLCASRSPQLAGGVYNEQFFGPGTRLTVL.

Written as DNA, the CDR3 is TGTGCCAGCAGTACCTTGAACACTGAAGCTTTCTTT. Its protein is CASSTLNTEAFF. The V gene is TRBV28, the J gene TRBJ1-1; D unresolved. The ends were cut back, 5 bases at V and 0 bases at J, with 4 bases in the middle. This CDR3 spans 12 amino acids. CDR1 is MDHEN, CDR2 SYDVKM, per germline.

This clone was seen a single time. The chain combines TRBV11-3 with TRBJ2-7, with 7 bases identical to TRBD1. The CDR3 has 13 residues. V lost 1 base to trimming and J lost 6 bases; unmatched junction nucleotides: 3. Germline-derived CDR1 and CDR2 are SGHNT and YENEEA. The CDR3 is CASSLGRTGEQYF. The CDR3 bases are TGTGCCAGCAGCTTAGGACGGACAGGCGAGCAGTACTTC.

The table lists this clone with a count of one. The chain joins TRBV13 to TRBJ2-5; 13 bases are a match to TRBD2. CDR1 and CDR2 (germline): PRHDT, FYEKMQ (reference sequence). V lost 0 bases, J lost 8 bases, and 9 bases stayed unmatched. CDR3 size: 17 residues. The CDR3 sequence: CASSLGAVGLAGYTQYF. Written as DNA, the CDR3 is TGTGCCAGCAGCTTAGGGGCGGTGGGACTAGCGGGATATACCCAGTACTTC. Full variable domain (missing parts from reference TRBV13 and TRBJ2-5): AAGVIQSPRHLIKEKRETATLKCYPIPRHDTVYWYQQGPGQDPQFLISFYEKMQSDKGSIPDRFSAQQFSDYHSELNMSSLELGDSALYFCASSLGAVGLAGYTQYFGPGTRLLVL.

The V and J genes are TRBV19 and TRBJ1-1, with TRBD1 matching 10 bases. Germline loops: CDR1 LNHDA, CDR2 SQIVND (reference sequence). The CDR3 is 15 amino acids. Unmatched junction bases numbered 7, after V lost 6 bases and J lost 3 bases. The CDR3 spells CASRPMTGGYTEAFF. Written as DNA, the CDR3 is TGTGCCAGTAGGCCAATGACAGGGGGCTACACTGAAGCTTTCTTT.

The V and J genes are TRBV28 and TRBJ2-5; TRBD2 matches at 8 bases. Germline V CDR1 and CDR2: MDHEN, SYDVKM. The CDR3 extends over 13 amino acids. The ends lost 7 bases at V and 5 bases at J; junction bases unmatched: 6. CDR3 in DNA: TGTGCCAGCAACCGGGGGGGGGCGGAGACCCAGTACTTC. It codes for CASNRGGAETQYF.

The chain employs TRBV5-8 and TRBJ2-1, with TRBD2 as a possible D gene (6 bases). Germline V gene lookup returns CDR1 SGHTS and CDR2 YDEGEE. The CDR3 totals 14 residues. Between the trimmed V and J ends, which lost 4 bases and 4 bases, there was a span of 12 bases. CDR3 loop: CASSMWRDYNEQFF. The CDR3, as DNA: TGTGCCAGCAGCATGTGGCGGGATTACAATGAGCAGTTCTTC. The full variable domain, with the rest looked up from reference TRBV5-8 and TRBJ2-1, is EAGVTQSPTHLIKTRGQQATLRCSPISGHTSVYWYQQALGLGLQFLLWYDEGEERNRGNFPPRFSGRQFPNYSSELNVNALELEDSALYLCASSMWRDYNEQFFGPGTRLTVL.

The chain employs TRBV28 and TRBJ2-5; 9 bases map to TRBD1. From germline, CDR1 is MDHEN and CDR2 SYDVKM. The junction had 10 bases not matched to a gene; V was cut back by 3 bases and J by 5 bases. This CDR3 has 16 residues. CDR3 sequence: CASSLLRQGVGETQYF. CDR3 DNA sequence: TGTGCCAGCAGTTTGTTACGACAGGGGGTAGGGGAGACCCAGTACTTC. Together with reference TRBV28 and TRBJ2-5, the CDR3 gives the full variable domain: DVKVTQSSRYLVKRTGEKVFLECVQDMDHENMFWYRQDPGLGLRLIYFSYDVKMKEKGDIPEGYSVSREKKERFSLILESASTNQTSMYLCASSLLRQGVGETQYFGPGTRLLVL.

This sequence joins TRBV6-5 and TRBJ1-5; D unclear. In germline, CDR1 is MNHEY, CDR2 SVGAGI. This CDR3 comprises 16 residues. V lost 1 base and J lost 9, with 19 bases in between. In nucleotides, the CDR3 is TGTGCCAGCAGTTACTTCAGCCCAGGCGGTGGAGGGCCCCAGCATTTT. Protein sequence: CASSYFSPGGGGPQHF.

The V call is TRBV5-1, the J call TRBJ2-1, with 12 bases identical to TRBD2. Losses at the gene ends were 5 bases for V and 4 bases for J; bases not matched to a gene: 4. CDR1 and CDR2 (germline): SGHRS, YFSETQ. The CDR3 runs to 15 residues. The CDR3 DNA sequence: TGCGCCAGCAGATTCGGGACTAGCGGGTACAATGAGCAGTTCTTC. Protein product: CASRFGTSGYNEQFF.

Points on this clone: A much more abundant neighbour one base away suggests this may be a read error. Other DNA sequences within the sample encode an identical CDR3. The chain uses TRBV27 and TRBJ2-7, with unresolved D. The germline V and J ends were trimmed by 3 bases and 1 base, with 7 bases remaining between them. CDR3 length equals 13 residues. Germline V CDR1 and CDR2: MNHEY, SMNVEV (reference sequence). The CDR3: CASSLGRSYEQYF. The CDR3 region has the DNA TGTGCCAGCAGTTTGGGCAGGTCCTACGAGCAGTACTTC.

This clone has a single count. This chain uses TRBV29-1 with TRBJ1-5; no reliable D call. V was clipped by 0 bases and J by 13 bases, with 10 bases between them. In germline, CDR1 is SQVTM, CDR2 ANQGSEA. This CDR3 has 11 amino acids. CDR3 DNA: TGCAGCGTTGAAGATCCCACCGGACAGCATTTT. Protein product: CSVEDPTGQHF.

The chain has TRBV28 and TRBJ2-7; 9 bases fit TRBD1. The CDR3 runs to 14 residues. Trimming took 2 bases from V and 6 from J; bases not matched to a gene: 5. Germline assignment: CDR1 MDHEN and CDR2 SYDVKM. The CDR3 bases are TGTGCCAGCAGTTTACGCGGACAGGGGATCGAGCAGTACTTC. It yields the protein CASSLRGQGIEQYF. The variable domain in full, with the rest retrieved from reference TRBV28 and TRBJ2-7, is DVKVTQSSRYLVKRTGEKVFLECVQDMDHENMFWYRQDPGLGLRLIYFSYDVKMKEKGDIPEGYSVSREKKERFSLILESASTNQTSMYLCASSLRGQGIEQYFGPGTRLTVT.

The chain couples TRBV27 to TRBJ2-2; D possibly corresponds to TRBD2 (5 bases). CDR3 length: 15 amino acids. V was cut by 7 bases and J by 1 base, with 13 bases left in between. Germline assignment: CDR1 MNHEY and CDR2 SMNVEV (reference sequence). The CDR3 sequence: CASNIVAGNTGELFF. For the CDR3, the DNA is TGTGCCAGCAATATAGTGGCGGGGAACACCGGGGAGCTGTTTTTT.

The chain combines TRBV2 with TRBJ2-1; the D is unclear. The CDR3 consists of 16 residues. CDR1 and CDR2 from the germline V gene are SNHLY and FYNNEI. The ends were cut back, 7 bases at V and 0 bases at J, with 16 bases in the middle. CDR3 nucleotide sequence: TGTGCCAGCACATCAGTCCTAGTCGGCTCCTACAATGAGCAGTTCTTC. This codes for CASTSVLVGSYNEQFF.

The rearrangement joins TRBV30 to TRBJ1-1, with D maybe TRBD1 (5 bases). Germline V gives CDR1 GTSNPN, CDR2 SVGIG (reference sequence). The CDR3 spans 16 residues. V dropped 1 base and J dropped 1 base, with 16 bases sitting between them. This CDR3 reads CAWSGAEWGENTEAFF. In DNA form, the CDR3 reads TGTGCCTGGAGTGGGGCGGAGTGGGGGGAGAACACTGAAGCTTTCTTT.

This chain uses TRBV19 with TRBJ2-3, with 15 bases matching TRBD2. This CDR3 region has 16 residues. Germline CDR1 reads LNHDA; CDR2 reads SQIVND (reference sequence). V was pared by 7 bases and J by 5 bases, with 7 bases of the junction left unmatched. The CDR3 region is CASMPGLAGGVDTQYF. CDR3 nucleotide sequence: TGTGCCAGTATGCCGGGACTAGCGGGAGGTGTAGATACGCAGTATTTT.

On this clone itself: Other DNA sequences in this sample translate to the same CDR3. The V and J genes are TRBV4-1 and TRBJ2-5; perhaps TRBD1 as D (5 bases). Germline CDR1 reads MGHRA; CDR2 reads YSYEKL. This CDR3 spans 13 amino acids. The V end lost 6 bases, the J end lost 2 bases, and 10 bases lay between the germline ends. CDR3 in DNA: TGCGCCAGCAGTCCCGACAGACAAGAGACCCAGTACTTC. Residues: CASSPDRQETQYF.

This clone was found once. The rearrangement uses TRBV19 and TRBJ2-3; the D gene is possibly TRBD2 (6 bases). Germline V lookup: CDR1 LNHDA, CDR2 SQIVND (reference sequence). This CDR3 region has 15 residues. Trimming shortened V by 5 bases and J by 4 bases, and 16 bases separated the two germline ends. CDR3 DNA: TGTGCCAGTAGTTGGATCGGGAGAAGCTCAGATACGCAGTATTTT. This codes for CASSWIGRSSDTQYF.